This T cell receptor beta chain derives from a study of CD4 T cells in relation to SARS-CoV-2 and coronaviruses. Study-wide background: Convalescent patients had median age around 42 years, range roughly 21 to 75.

Generated by immunoSEQ multiplex PCR, the TCRdb table keeps only in-frame clones and is missing some. The sample includes about 38,000 clones, roughly 90% seen only once; the top ten take roughly a tenth. General study points: Crossreactive clones expanded significantly less to SARS-CoV-2 than monoreactive clones.

Germline values: CDR1 SEHNR, CDR2 FQNEAQ (reference sequence). The CDR3 loop spans 15 amino acids. The V end lost 1 base, the J end lost 3 bases, and 12 bases lay between the germline ends. A remark on this clone: Its specificity is not known.

Sequencing input: memory CD4+ T cells from PBMCs. The genes are TRBV7-9 and TRBJ2-5, with D maybe TRBD2 (7 bases). This sequence originates from an adult with COVID-19. CDR3 amino acids: CASSLGGGSKETQYF. CDR3 DNA sequence: TGTGCCAGCAGCTTAGGGGGGGGCTCCAAAGAGACCCAGTACTTC.